This paragraph reports one T cell receptor (beta chain). This CDR3 region has 15 residues. CDR1 is LGHNA, CDR2 YNFKEQ, per germline. Trimming shortened V by 4 bases and J by 1 base, and 13 bases separated the two germline ends. The method was immunoSEQ multiplex PCR; TCRdb's version includes in-frame clones alone and lacks a portion of them. This table has 280,000 or so clones, around 85% appearing once. This entry is derived from a study of blood T cell repertoires in COVID-19. The sequence came from a man aged 25-45 years who had recovered from COVID-19. The sample taken for sequencing was PBMCs or T cells enriched from blood (not recorded which). The genes are TRBV4-2 and TRBJ1-1; no firm D call. CDR3 residues: CASSPSRGSNTEAFF. For the CDR3, the DNA is TGTGCCAGCAGCCCCTCGCGAGGGTCGAACACTGAAGCTTTCTTT.